The 20 T cell receptor beta chains given below trace back to one sample, sequenced in a study of identifying expanded T cells in peripheral blood. Clones were sequenced by immunoSEQ multiplex PCR, and TCRdb holds only the in-frame ones, with some missing. Counted here are under 85,000 clones, 84% occurring once; the ten biggest clones make up roughly a fifth. What was sequenced was blood. These receptors were taken from a person aged 18 to 75 in good health.

The V call is TRBV9, the J call TRBJ2-3, with TRBD2 as a possible D gene (7 bases). V lost 0 bases, J lost 4 bases, and 18 bases lay in between. This CDR3 region has 17 residues. Germline V gene sequence: CDR1 SGDLS, CDR2 YYNGEE. The CDR3 loop is CASSVGVGGLASDTQYF. Here the CDR3 DNA reads TGTGCCAGCAGCGTAGGAGTGGGGGGGCTAGCGTCAGATACGCAGTATTTT.

The chain couples TRBV18 to TRBJ2-5; the match to TRBD2 covers 7 bases. Germline V gene sequence: CDR1 KGHSH, CDR2 LQKENI. The CDR3 covers 13 residues. V was pared by 4 bases and J by 3 bases, with 2 bases of the junction left unmatched. CDR3 residues: CASSRAGEETQYF. The CDR3 region has the DNA TGTGCCAGCTCACGGGCGGGGGAAGAGACCCAGTACTTC.

V and J are TRBV7-3 and TRBJ2-2; D is ambiguous. Deletions cut 4 bases from V and 0 bases from J, with 12 bases between. The CDR3 extends over 16 amino acids. From germline, CDR1 is SGHTA and CDR2 FQGTGA. DNA for the CDR3: TGTGCCAGCAGCTCAACCCCGTTCGCGAACACCGGGGAGCTGTTTTTT. Translated, it gives CASSSTPFANTGELFF.

The gene calls are TRBV4-3 and TRBJ1-2, with 9 bases fitting TRBD1. Germline assignment: CDR1 LGHNA and CDR2 YSLEER. The CDR3 covers 19 residues. V lost 0 bases to trimming and J lost 1 base; unmatched junction nucleotides: 12. CDR3 bases: TGCGCCAGCAGCCAAGATGAGGAGGGACAGGGTCTGCTTAACTATGGCTACACCTTC. Translated: CASSQDEEGQGLLNYGYTF.

The chain couples TRBV28 to TRBJ1-2; D is possibly TRBD1 (5 bases). The germline V gene has CDR1 MDHEN and CDR2 SYDVKM. Between the trimmed V and J ends, which lost 5 bases and 5 bases, there was a span of 15 bases. The CDR3 length is 14 residues. The CDR3 loop reads CASSRGPATYGYTF. CDR3 DNA sequence: TGTGCCAGCAGTAGGGGCCCGGCGACTTATGGCTACACCTTC.

The chain combines TRBV6-1 with TRBJ2-3, with D tentatively TRBD2 (6 bases). Trimming took 6 bases from V and 1 from J, leaving 8 bases between them. The CDR3 runs to 13 residues. Germline V gives CDR1 MNHNS, CDR2 SASEGT. Here the CDR3 DNA reads TGTGCCAGCAGGGGACTGGGCACAGATACGCAGTATTTT. Protein product: CASRGLGTDTQYF.

This chain joins TRBV11-2 and TRBJ2-1; 11 nucleotides line up with TRBD2. CDR1 and CDR2 (germline): SGHAT, FQNNGV. With V trimmed by 1 base and J by 8 bases, 4 bases remained unmatched. The CDR3 length is 15 residues. CDR3 nucleotide sequence: TGTGCCAGCAGCTTAGCGGTAGCGGGAGGGCATGAGCAGTTCTTC. Residues: CASSLAVAGGHEQFF.

The chain links TRBV9 to TRBJ1-2, with D unresolved. Trimming removed 0 bases from V and 7 bases from J, with 13 bases in between. CDR1 and CDR2 (germline): SGDLS, YYNGEE. There are 14 residues in the CDR3. CDR3 sequence (DNA): TGTGCCAGCAGCGTAGACCGGAACAACGGTGGCTACACCTTC. Translated: CASSVDRNNGGYTF.

V gene TRBV6-5 combines with J gene TRBJ2-3, with D perhaps matching TRBD2 (6 bases). V dropped 0 bases and J dropped 1 base, with 11 bases sitting between them. CDR3 length: 16 residues. Germline V lookup: CDR1 MNHEY, CDR2 SVGAGI. The CDR3 DNA reads as TGTGCCAGCAGTTACTCGGGGGGTGGGGGCACAGATACGCAGTATTTT. It encodes CASSYSGGGGTDTQYF.

The rearrangement links TRBV9 to TRBJ2-1, with 8 bases that match TRBD1. The ends lost 4 bases at V and 16 bases at J; junction bases unmatched: 13. CDR1 is SGDLS and CDR2 is YYNGEE in the germline V gene. The CDR3 covers 13 residues. CDR3 residues: CASSSPQQGEYFF. The CDR3 DNA reads TGTGCCAGCAGCTCTCCGCAACAGGGGGAGTATTTCTTC.

The chain's CDR3 is CASSPRSTLSYNEQFF. CDR3 coding DNA: TGTGCCAGCAGCCCTAGGTCCACCCTCTCCTACAATGAGCAGTTCTTC. The rearrangement uses TRBV9 and TRBJ2-1; D call uncertain. The CDR3 consists of 16 residues. CDR1 SGDLS and CDR2 YYNGEE come from the germline V gene. Trimming took off 4 bases at V and 0 bases at J, with 14 bases between the two ends.

The rearrangement links TRBV27 to TRBJ2-3; D gene uncertain. The CDR3 contains 11 residues. The germline V and J ends were trimmed by 3 bases and 6 bases, with 4 bases remaining between them. Germline V gene sequence: CDR1 MNHEY, CDR2 SMNVEV (reference sequence). The CDR3 DNA is TGTGCCAGCAGTTTGAGGGATACGCAGTATTTT. This sequence encodes CASSLRDTQYF.

The chain combines TRBV5-1 with TRBJ1-5; tentatively, D is TRBD1 (6 bases). Germline V gene data show CDR1 as SGHRS and CDR2 as YFSETQ. CDR3 size: 15 residues. The V gene lost 2 bases and the J gene lost 1 base, with 10 bases spanning the gap. CDR3 bases: TGCGCCAGCAGCTTAGGGGGGATGAGCAATCAGCCCCAGCATTTT. This translates into CASSLGGMSNQPQHF. Variable domain in full (rest from reference TRBV5-1 and TRBJ1-5): KAGVTQTPRYLIKTRGQQVTLSCSPISGHRSVSWYQQTPGQGLQFLFEYFSETQRNKGNFPGRFSGRQFSNSRSEMNVSTLELGDSALYLCASSLGGMSNQPQHFGDGTRLSIL.

The chain employs TRBV25-1 and TRBJ2-1; 7 bases are shared with TRBD2. The CDR3 loop spans 13 amino acids. V gave up 7 bases and J gave up 6 bases; unmatched junction bases: 6. Germline loops: CDR1 MGHDK, CDR2 SYGVNS. CDR3 nucleotides: TGTGCCAGCATTTGGACTAGACCCAATGAGCAGTTCTTC. The encoded protein is CASIWTRPNEQFF. Filled out from reference TRBV25-1 and TRBJ2-1, the complete variable domain reads EADIYQTPRYLVIGTGKKITLECSQTMGHDKMYWYQQDPGMELHLIHYSYGVNSTEKGDLSSESTVSRIRTEHFPLTLESARPSHTSQYLCASIWTRPNEQFFGPGTRLTVL.

The V and J genes are TRBV10-3 and TRBJ1-3; D perhaps matches TRBD1 (5 bases). The V end was cut by 10 bases, the J end by 0 bases, with 13 bases between. The germline V gene has CDR1 ENHRY and CDR2 SYGVKD. The CDR3 covers 14 residues. In DNA form, the CDR3 reads TGTGCCACCCTCCCAGGGTCCTCTGGAAACACCATATATTTT. This sequence encodes CATLPGSSGNTIYF.

This chain connects TRBV19 to TRBJ2-7; TRBD1 matches at 8 bases. The V and J ends lost 7 bases and 2 bases, in that order; junction bases with no gene match: 7. CDR3 length: 14 residues. Looked up from germline, CDR1 is LNHDA and CDR2 is SQIVND (reference sequence). Here the CDR3 DNA reads TGTGCCAGTAATTCCGGGACAGGCCCCTACGAGCAGTACTTC. Amino acid sequence: CASNSGTGPYEQYF. Together with reference TRBV19 and TRBJ2-7, the CDR3 gives the full variable domain: DGGITQSPKYLFRKEGQNVTLSCEQNLNHDAMYWYRQDPGQGLRLIYYSQIVNDFQKGDIAEGYSVSREKKESFPLTVTSAQKNPTAFYLCASNSGTGPYEQYFGPGTRLTVT.

The rearrangement links TRBV18 to TRBJ1-1, with 8 bases that match TRBD1. The junction had 7 bases not matched to a gene; V was cut back by 3 bases and J by 7 bases. This CDR3 region has 14 residues. Germline values: CDR1 KGHSH, CDR2 LQKENI. DNA of the CDR3: TGTGCCAGCTCACCCAGGGGACAGGACTATGAAGCTTTCTTT. Its protein product is CASSPRGQDYEAFF.

The V and J genes are TRBV27 and TRBJ1-5, with D unclear. The V gene lost 5 bases and the J gene lost 3 bases, with 17 bases spanning the gap. Per the germline V gene, CDR1 is MNHEY and CDR2 is SMNVEV (reference sequence). The CDR3 totals 16 residues. The CDR3 region has the DNA TGTGCCAGCAGTACCCTCTTTGGAGGGATCAATCAGCCCCAGCATTTT. Translating gives CASSTLFGGINQPQHF.

This chain uses TRBV7-3 with TRBJ2-1, with D possibly matching TRBD2 (6 bases). Germline V CDR1 and CDR2: SGHTA, FQGTGA. V lost 5 bases, J lost 0 bases, and 17 bases lay in between. This CDR3 has 17 residues. CDR3 DNA sequence: TGTGCCAGCAGCCCAGGGCAGATGGGAGGCTCCTACAATGAGCAGTTCTTC. It encodes CASSPGQMGGSYNEQFF.

The rearrangement links TRBV4-2 to TRBJ2-3, with D perhaps TRBD1 or TRBD2 (5 bases each). Trimming shortened V by 2 bases and J by 5 bases, and 14 bases separated the two germline ends. This CDR3 spans 15 amino acids. The germline CDR1 and CDR2 sequences are LGHNA and YNFKEQ. CDR3 nucleotide sequence: TGTGCCAGCAGCCAAACCGGGGCCAATTTAGATACGCAGTATTTT. It specifies CASSQTGANLDTQYF.